The rows below give T cell receptor beta chains drawn from one sample of a study of shared clonotypes between healthy human individuals. Method: immunoSEQ multiplex PCR; TCRdb's copy keeps in-frame clones and lacks some. This sample has some 2,500,000 clones, with over 85% found just once. The sequencing input was naive CD4+ T cells from PBMCs. The receptor source for this set is a man younger than 30 in good health. Some clones in this sample may be carry-over from other donors' samples. The CDR3 runs from the conserved cysteine through the conserved F or W. A D gene is named only where the DNA matches it firmly. Expanded clones get a size class; other rows say once, few or many, or leave the size out.

clone_size: -
j_call: TRBJ2-5
v_call: TRBV6-1
d_call: -
cdr3_nt: TGTGCCAGCTCCATTATAGGGCAAGAGACCCAGTACTTC
cdr3_aa: CASSIIGQETQYF

clone_size: -
j_call: TRBJ2-1
v_call: TRBV7-3
d_call: TRBD2
cdr3_nt: TGTGCCAGCAGCCCCCTCCCGGGACTAGCTAGCGACAATGAGCAGTTCTTC
cdr3_aa: CASSPLPGLASDNEQFF

clone_size: -
j_call: TRBJ2-7
v_call: TRBV28
d_call: TRBD1
cdr3_nt: TGTGCCAGCAGTGGACCCCGGGACAGGGGGAGAGAGCAGTACTTC
cdr3_aa: CASSGPRDRGREQYF

clone_size: -
j_call: TRBJ2-6
v_call: TRBV6-1
d_call: -
cdr3_nt: TGTGCCAGCAGTGACGGCAGCTACTCTGGGGCCAACGTCCTGACTTTC
cdr3_aa: CASSDGSYSGANVLTF

clone_size: -
j_call: TRBJ2-2
v_call: TRBV25-1
d_call: TRBD1
cdr3_nt: TGTGCCAGCAGTGGAACAGGGGAGCACACCGGGGAGCTGTTTTTT
cdr3_aa: CASSGTGEHTGELFF

clone_size: -
j_call: TRBJ2-5
v_call: TRBV6-5
d_call: TRBD1
cdr3_nt: TGTGCCAGCAGTTGGACAGGGGGCCGGGAGACCCAGTACTTC
cdr3_aa: CASSWTGGRETQYF

clone_size: once
j_call: TRBJ1-3
v_call: TRBV29-1
d_call: -
cdr3_nt: TGCAGCGTTGTAATTCGGGACACCATATATTTT
cdr3_aa: CSVVIRDTIYF

clone_size: -
j_call: TRBJ2-7
v_call: TRBV7-8
d_call: -
cdr3_nt: TGTGCCAGCAGCTTAGCGCAGGGCCCGACCTCCTACGAGCAGTACTTC
cdr3_aa: CASSLAQGPTSYEQYF

clone_size: -
j_call: TRBJ2-3
v_call: TRBV4-1
d_call: -
cdr3_nt: TGCGCCAGCAGCCAAGATTGGGAGGAAGATACGCAGTATTTT
cdr3_aa: CASSQDWEEDTQYF

clone_size: once
j_call: TRBJ2-1
v_call: TRBV30
d_call: -
cdr3_nt: TGTGCCTGGGGTGCGTCCCGAAATGAGCAGTTCTTC
cdr3_aa: CAWGASRNEQFF

clone_size: -
j_call: TRBJ2-1
v_call: TRBV18
d_call: TRBD2
cdr3_nt: TGTGCCAGCTTACCGGGACTAGGCTACAATGAGCAGTTCTTC
cdr3_aa: CASLPGLGYNEQFF

clone_size: -
j_call: TRBJ2-1
v_call: TRBV11-2
d_call: -
cdr3_nt: TGTGCCAGCAGGAGTCCGGGACGGACACAGAATGAGCAGTTCTTC
cdr3_aa: CASRSPGRTQNEQFF

clone_size: once
j_call: TRBJ2-3
v_call: TRBV29-1
d_call: -
cdr3_nt: TGCAGCGTTGGGGCTGTATCTAGCACAGATACGCAGTATTTT
cdr3_aa: CSVGAVSSTDTQYF

clone_size: -
j_call: TRBJ2-1
v_call: TRBV15
d_call: TRBD2
cdr3_nt: TGTGCCACCGGCTTTTCTAGCGGATACAATGAGCAGTTCTTC
cdr3_aa: CATGFSSGYNEQFF

clone_size: -
j_call: TRBJ2-6
v_call: TRBV7-2
d_call: TRBD2
cdr3_nt: TGTGCCAGCAGCTCTGGGGGGGCTGGGGCCAACGTCCTGACTTTC
cdr3_aa: CASSSGGAGANVLTF

clone_size: -
j_call: TRBJ2-3
v_call: TRBV2
d_call: -
cdr3_nt: TGTGCCAGCAGTCCCTCCTCGGGGCTTAGCACAGATACGCAGTATTTT
cdr3_aa: CASSPSSGLSTDTQYF

clone_size: -
j_call: TRBJ2-7
v_call: TRBV2
d_call: TRBD2
cdr3_nt: TGTGCCAGCAGTGAAAGCTGGCTAGCGGGAGGAGCCTACGAGCAGTACTTC
cdr3_aa: CASSESWLAGGAYEQYF

clone_size: -
j_call: TRBJ1-2
v_call: TRBV21-1
d_call: -
cdr3_nt: TGTGCCAGCAGCAAAAACGCAGGGTCAGGAGCTAACTATGGCTACACCTTC
cdr3_aa: CASSKNAGSGANYGYTF

clone_size: -
j_call: TRBJ1-1
v_call: TRBV5-6
d_call: -
cdr3_nt: TGTGCCAGCAGCGGGGGACCGATACTGAACACTGAAGCTTTCTTT
cdr3_aa: CASSGGPILNTEAFF

clone_size: -
j_call: TRBJ1-3
v_call: TRBV5-6
d_call: -
cdr3_nt: TGTGCCAGCAGCTCTGGGGGCCTGAGCTCTGGAAACACCATATATTTT
cdr3_aa: CASSSGGLSSGNTIYF

clone_size: -
j_call: TRBJ1-1
v_call: TRBV5-6
d_call: -
cdr3_nt: TGTGCCAGCAACCTCGGGACGGTGAACACTGAAGCTTTCTTT
cdr3_aa: CASNLGTVNTEAFF

clone_size: -
j_call: TRBJ1-4
v_call: TRBV27
d_call: -
cdr3_nt: TGTGCCAGCAGTTCCGGTACTAAAGCGGAAAAACTGTTTTTT
cdr3_aa: CASSSGTKAEKLFF

clone_size: -
j_call: TRBJ2-5
v_call: TRBV2
d_call: TRBD2
cdr3_nt: TGTGCCAGCAGTGAAGAAGGGTGGACTAGCGGACTGCAAGAGACCCAGTACTTC
cdr3_aa: CASSEEGWTSGLQETQYF

clone_size: -
j_call: TRBJ2-1
v_call: TRBV19
d_call: TRBD2
cdr3_nt: TGTGCCAGTAGTGTACTGGGACTAGGGCTCGGTGAGCAGTTCTTC
cdr3_aa: CASSVLGLGLGEQFF

clone_size: -
j_call: TRBJ2-7
v_call: TRBV6-1
d_call: TRBD2
cdr3_nt: TGTGCCAGCACATGGGGACTAGCGGATTCCTACGAGCAGTACTTC
cdr3_aa: CASTWGLADSYEQYF

clone_size: -
j_call: TRBJ1-3
v_call: TRBV19
d_call: -
cdr3_nt: TGTGCCAGTGGAGGGGAGGGCTCTGGAAACACCATATATTTT
cdr3_aa: CASGGEGSGNTIYF

clone_size: -
j_call: TRBJ2-3
v_call: TRBV5-1
d_call: TRBD2
cdr3_nt: TGCGCCAGCAGCTTGGGGGCGGGAGGCCTGGGTGGCACAGATACGCAGTATTTT
cdr3_aa: CASSLGAGGLGGTDTQYF

clone_size: -
j_call: TRBJ2-3
v_call: TRBV5-1
d_call: -
cdr3_nt: TGCGCCAGCAGCCCCCCGACAGGAAGCACAGATACGCAGTATTTT
cdr3_aa: CASSPPTGSTDTQYF

clone_size: -
j_call: TRBJ1-1
v_call: TRBV2
d_call: -
cdr3_nt: TGTGCCAGCAGCGCAGAGCTGAACACTGAAGCTTTCTTT
cdr3_aa: CASSAELNTEAFF

clone_size: -
j_call: TRBJ1-4
v_call: TRBV28
d_call: -
cdr3_nt: TGTGCCAGCAGTTTTTCGGACGCAACTAATGAAAAACTGTTTTTT
cdr3_aa: CASSFSDATNEKLFF

clone_size: -
j_call: TRBJ2-1
v_call: TRBV6-5
d_call: -
cdr3_nt: TGTGCCAGCAGTTACGTCGGAGTCGGCAATGAGCAGTTCTTC
cdr3_aa: CASSYVGVGNEQFF

clone_size: -
j_call: TRBJ2-1
v_call: TRBV30
d_call: -
cdr3_nt: TGTGCCTGGAGTGATTTTCGGGGAATGTCGAGGCGGAGCTCCTACAATGAGCAGTTCTTC
cdr3_aa: CAWSDFRGMSRRSSYNEQFF

clone_size: once
j_call: TRBJ2-2
v_call: TRBV18
d_call: TRBD2
cdr3_nt: TGTGCCAGCTCACCAAGGCTAGCGGGGAACACCGGGGAGCTGTTTTTT
cdr3_aa: CASSPRLAGNTGELFF

clone_size: -
j_call: TRBJ1-2
v_call: TRBV7-9
d_call: TRBD1
cdr3_nt: TGTGCCAGCAGCTTCGGACAGGGGGGGGGTGGCTACACCTTC
cdr3_aa: CASSFGQGGGGYTF

clone_size: -
j_call: TRBJ2-3
v_call: TRBV29-1
d_call: -
cdr3_nt: TGCAGCGCGGGAGAATCCGGGACAGCGACAGATACGCAGTATTTT
cdr3_aa: CSAGESGTATDTQYF

clone_size: -
j_call: TRBJ2-5
v_call: TRBV6-5
d_call: -
cdr3_nt: TGTGCCAGCAGTTTCTCGCCGGGACTCCAAGAGACCCAGTACTTC
cdr3_aa: CASSFSPGLQETQYF

clone_size: -
j_call: TRBJ2-7
v_call: TRBV11-3
d_call: TRBD2
cdr3_nt: TGTGCCAGCAGTTCCACGTACGAGGGACTAGCGGGAGAGCAGTACTTC
cdr3_aa: CASSSTYEGLAGEQYF

clone_size: -
j_call: TRBJ2-1
v_call: TRBV5-4
d_call: -
cdr3_nt: TGTGCCAGCAGCTTTGGAAGCGGGTACAATGAGCAGTTCTTC
cdr3_aa: CASSFGSGYNEQFF

clone_size: -
j_call: TRBJ2-5
v_call: TRBV14
d_call: TRBD2
cdr3_nt: TGTGCCAGCTCTTCGACTAGCGGGATAATGGAGACCCAGTACTTC
cdr3_aa: CASSSTSGIMETQYF

clone_size: once
j_call: TRBJ2-6
v_call: TRBV5-1
d_call: TRBD1
cdr3_nt: TGCGCCAGCAGCCCTACTGGGACAGGAATGACGGGGGCCAACGTCCTGACTTTC
cdr3_aa: CASSPTGTGMTGANVLTF

clone_size: -
j_call: TRBJ2-7
v_call: TRBV10-3
d_call: TRBD2
cdr3_nt: TGTGCCATCAGTGAGGTAGCGGGAGATTCCTACGAGCAGTACTTC
cdr3_aa: CAISEVAGDSYEQYF

clone_size: -
j_call: TRBJ2-1
v_call: TRBV5-4
d_call: -
cdr3_nt: TGTGCCAGCAGCTCCGGGACCAGCAATGAGCAGTTCTTC
cdr3_aa: CASSSGTSNEQFF

clone_size: -
j_call: TRBJ2-5
v_call: TRBV2
d_call: -
cdr3_nt: TGTGCCAGCATGGGTTTCTCAGAGACCCAGTACTTC
cdr3_aa: CASMGFSETQYF

clone_size: -
j_call: TRBJ2-7
v_call: TRBV20-1
d_call: -
cdr3_nt: TGCAGTGCTCCGAGGGGGGTCGAGCAGTACTTC
cdr3_aa: CSAPRGVEQYF

clone_size: -
j_call: TRBJ2-1
v_call: TRBV7-9
d_call: -
cdr3_nt: TGTGCCAGCAGCTCCCAGGTTTTGGGGGGTGAGCAGTTCTTC
cdr3_aa: CASSSQVLGGEQFF

clone_size: -
j_call: TRBJ2-7
v_call: TRBV9
d_call: -
cdr3_nt: TGTGCCAGCAGCGTAGGCGCGGACACTCTATACGAGCAGTACTTC
cdr3_aa: CASSVGADTLYEQYF

clone_size: -
j_call: TRBJ1-2
v_call: TRBV18
d_call: -
cdr3_nt: TGTGCCAGCTCACCAGCGGGGGGCAGCTATGGCTACACCTTC
cdr3_aa: CASSPAGGSYGYTF

clone_size: -
j_call: TRBJ2-7
v_call: TRBV2
d_call: -
cdr3_nt: TGTGCCAGCAGTTTTGACAGACCCTACGAGCAGTACTTC
cdr3_aa: CASSFDRPYEQYF

clone_size: -
j_call: TRBJ2-1
v_call: TRBV28
d_call: TRBD2
cdr3_nt: TGTGCCAGCAGCCCTAGCGGGAGGGGCTACAATGAGCAGTTCTTC
cdr3_aa: CASSPSGRGYNEQFF

clone_size: -
j_call: TRBJ2-7
v_call: TRBV6-1
d_call: -
cdr3_nt: TGTGCCAGCAGTGAAGCGCCTTCCTCCTACGAGCAGTACTTC
cdr3_aa: CASSEAPSSYEQYF

clone_size: -
j_call: TRBJ2-1
v_call: TRBV19
d_call: TRBD2
cdr3_nt: TGTGCCAGTAGCAGAGCGGGAGTCGGGAAGGATGAGCAGTTCTTC
cdr3_aa: CASSRAGVGKDEQFF

clone_size: few
j_call: TRBJ1-1
v_call: TRBV28
d_call: -
cdr3_nt: TGTGCCAGCGGGGTGTTGGGGGCTACTGAAGCTTTCTTT
cdr3_aa: CASGVLGATEAFF

clone_size: -
j_call: TRBJ1-1
v_call: TRBV18
d_call: -
cdr3_nt: TGTGCCAGCTCACCCGGGGGAACGAACACTGAAGCTTTCTTT
cdr3_aa: CASSPGGTNTEAFF